What follows are 32 T cell receptor beta chains derived from one specimen sequenced in a study of response to subunit inactivated influenza vaccine. TCRdb redid the calling of the RT-PCR reads with MiXCR, one entry per CDR3 protein. The profile covers roughly 570,000 distinct CDR3 sequences, with 14% appearing a single time and around 10% taken by the ten largest. Source: PBMCs from blood, taken 11 to 12 days after vaccination. These receptors came from a man aged 50-60 years who received an inactivated influenza vaccine.

The chain recombines TRBV29-1 with TRBJ2-1, with a tentative D call TRBD1 (5 bases). This CDR3 is 12 amino acids long. The germline CDR1 and CDR2 sequences are SQVTM and ANQGSEA. Trimming shortened V by 3 bases and J by 3 bases, and 6 bases separated the two germline ends. The chain's CDR3 is CSVEDNYNEQFF. The CDR3, as DNA: TGCAGCGTTGAGGACAACTACAATGAGCAGTTCTTC.

The rearrangement uses TRBV15 and TRBJ2-4; D unclear. The CDR3 sequence is 15 residues long. Trimming removed 0 bases from V and 0 bases from J, with 6 bases in between. Per germline, CDR1 LNHNV and CDR2 YYDKDF (reference sequence). CDR3 sequence reads: CATSRDALAKNIQYF. The CDR3 DNA reads as TGTGCCACCAGCAGAGATGCGCTAGCCAAAAACATTCAGTACTTC.

The chain recombines TRBV5-1 with TRBJ1-1; D remains ambiguous. Per the germline V gene, CDR1 is SGHRS and CDR2 is YFSETQ. This CDR3 is built from 15 residues. Trimming cost V 1 base and J 1 base, with 11 bases left between them. The DNA for the CDR3 is TGCGCCAGCAGCTTGAGTCCGACGGCGAACACTGAAGCTTTCTTT. Translating gives CASSLSPTANTEAFF. The complete variable domain, with remaining parts taken from reference TRBV5-1 and TRBJ1-1, reads KAGVTQTPRYLIKTRGQQVTLSCSPISGHRSVSWYQQTPGQGLQFLFEYFSETQRNKGNFPGRFSGRQFSNSRSEMNVSTLELGDSALYLCASSLSPTANTEAFFGQGTRLTVV.

This clonotype was detected a few times. The chain employs TRBV4-1 and TRBJ2-2; D might be TRBD1 or TRBD2, each matching 5 bases. Trimming removed 4 bases at V and 4 bases at J, with 13 bases between. The length of the CDR3 is 15 residues. Germline CDR1 and CDR2: MGHRA and YSYEKL. CDR3: CASSPGAVITGELFF. Written as DNA, the CDR3 is TGCGCCAGCAGCCCCGGGGCGGTAATCACCGGGGAGCTGTTTTTT.

This clonotype has more than one count but fewer than ten. The V and J genes are TRBV5-1 and TRBJ2-7, with 10 positions matching TRBD1. The CDR3 extends over 16 amino acids. Germline CDR1 reads SGHRS; CDR2 reads YFSETQ. V dropped 4 bases and J dropped 3; count of bases not matched to a gene: 10. In DNA form, the CDR3 reads TGCGCCAGCAGCCCCGTCGACAGGGGGCGAGGCTACGAGCAGTACTTC. Translation: CASSPVDRGRGYEQYF.

In this sample, this clonotype turned up a few times. This may arise from a read error, as a much more abundant clone is one base away. The genes are TRBV12-3 or TRBV12-4 and TRBJ1-6; D not certain. The CDR3 sequence is 13 residues long. V lost 2 bases to trimming and J lost 9 bases, with 8 bases between them. CDR3 residues: CASSLSGISPLHF. For the CDR3, the DNA is TGTGCCAGCAGTTTATCCGGGATTTCACCCCTCCACTTT.

This clonotype was observed a single time. V and J are TRBV6-1 and TRBJ2-1, with 11 bases that match TRBD2. The ends lost 7 bases at V and 5 bases at J; junction bases unmatched: 4. This CDR3 is 14 amino acids long. Germline V gene data show CDR1 as MNHNS and CDR2 as SASEGT. CDR3 sequence reads: CASTGTSGDNEQFF. Here the CDR3 DNA reads TGTGCCAGCACCGGGACTAGCGGCGACAATGAGCAGTTCTTC.

This chain links TRBV3-1 with TRBJ2-2, with D perhaps matching TRBD1 or TRBD2 (5 bases each). CDR1 LGHDT and CDR2 YNNKEL come from the germline V gene (reference sequence). Trimming cost V 7 bases and J 6 bases, with 15 bases left between them. The CDR3 consists of 14 residues. For the CDR3, the DNA is TGTGCCAGCATCCCCCGGCTGGGGGCCGGGGAGCTGTTTTTT. Amino acids: CASIPRLGAGELFF.

As to this clonotype: The junction and the germline gene differ at one end; a read error may be behind it. The rearrangement links TRBV4-3 to TRBJ2-3, with 10 positions matching TRBD2. Germline-derived CDR1 and CDR2 are LGHNA and YSLEER. The CDR3 spans 15 residues. The CDR3 is CASSEDWTSGDTQYF. CDR3 nucleotides: TGCGCCAGCAGCGAAGATTGGACTAGCGGAGATACGCAGTATTTT.

This clonotype was recorded a few times. This chain uses TRBV5-1 with TRBJ1-3, with unresolved D. V dropped 0 bases and J dropped 3 bases, with 13 bases sitting between them. The CDR3 sequence is 16 residues long. The V gene's germline CDR1 is SGHRS and CDR2 YFSETQ. The CDR3 DNA reads as TGCGCCAGCAGCTTGGCCGGTGGGTTCTATGGAAACACCATATATTTT. It encodes CASSLAGGFYGNTIYF.

This clonotype showed up just a few times. The V call is TRBV11-2, the J call TRBJ2-3, with TRBD2 matching 12 bases. CDR3 size: 18 residues. The V segment lost 1 base and the J segment 6 bases; nucleotides outside the gene matches: 11. The germline gives CDR1 SGHAT, CDR2 FQNNGV. CDR3: CASSLVNAELAGGDTQYF. CDR3 DNA: TGTGCCAGCAGCTTAGTAAACGCGGAGCTAGCGGGGGGGGATACGCAGTATTTT.

This rearrangement joins TRBV5-1 to TRBJ1-1; D perhaps matches TRBD1 (5 bases). The CDR3 is 14 residues long. V lost 4 bases to trimming and J lost 4 bases, with 14 bases between them. The germline CDR1 and CDR2 sequences are SGHRS and YFSETQ. CDR3 coding DNA: TGCGCCAGCAGCCATTCGGGACTGGGCACTGAAGCTTTCTTT. Translating it yields CASSHSGLGTEAFF.

The gene calls are TRBV20-1 and TRBJ1-4; 8 bases fit TRBD1. Germline V gives CDR1 DFQATT, CDR2 SNEGSKA (reference sequence). V was clipped by 0 bases and J by 15 bases; unmatched bases: 15. There are 15 residues in the CDR3. The CDR3 nucleotides read TGCAGTGCTAGAGATCGCCGGGACAGGACCTCTAGGGTGTTTTTT. This translates into CSARDRRDRTSRVFF.

This clonotype has just a few counts. The chain links TRBV11-2 to TRBJ2-7, with 11 nucleotides matching TRBD2. The germline V gene has CDR1 SGHAT and CDR2 FQNNGV. Trimming cost V 3 bases and J 3 bases; bases outside gene matches: 13. This CDR3 has 18 amino acids. The CDR3, as DNA: TGTGCCAGCAGCTTTGGGACTAGCGGTGGAGGTGGTTTCTACGAGCAGTACTTC. Amino acids: CASSFGTSGGGGFYEQYF. The full variable domain, its missing parts supplied by reference TRBV11-2 and TRBJ2-7, is EAGVAQSPRYKIIEKRQSVAFWCNPISGHATLYWYQQILGQGPKLLIQFQNNGVVDDSQLPKDRFSAERLKGVDSTLKIQPAKLEDSAVYLCASSFGTSGGGGFYEQYFGPGTRLTVT.

V gene TRBV6-2 or TRBV6-3 combines with J gene TRBJ2-2; D gene unclear. This CDR3 has 14 residues. From germline, CDR1 is MNHEY and CDR2 SVGEGT. V was pared by 2 bases and J by 3 bases, with 7 bases between. The CDR3 region has the DNA TGTGCCAGCAGTTACGCGGAAGACACCGGGGAGCTGTTTTTT. Amino acid sequence: CASSYAEDTGELFF.

In its sample, this clonotype was seen a few times. This chain links TRBV5-1 with TRBJ2-2; 7 bases align to TRBD1. The germline V gene has CDR1 SGHRS and CDR2 YFSETQ. J was trimmed by 2 bases and V by 0 bases; bases with no gene match: 7. The CDR3 consists of 17 residues. CDR3 sequence: CASSLAWGTDNTGELFF. CDR3 DNA: TGCGCCAGCAGCTTGGCGTGGGGGACAGACAACACCGGGGAGCTGTTTTTT.

The V call is TRBV29-1, the J call TRBJ2-1; D may be TRBD1 (7 bases). The ends were cut back, 7 bases at V and 1 base at J, with 20 bases in the middle. The CDR3 runs 16 residues. Germline CDR1 reads SQVTM; CDR2 reads ANQGSEA. CDR3 region: CSAGGQLLLSYNEQFF. The CDR3, as DNA: TGCAGCGCCGGGGGACAGCTCCTCCTATCCTACAATGAGCAGTTCTTC.

The chain has TRBV28 and TRBJ2-5; D possibly corresponds to TRBD1 (6 bases). Germline assignment: CDR1 MDHEN and CDR2 SYDVKM. V lost 6 bases, J lost 7 bases, and 21 bases lay in between. The CDR3 is made up of 15 amino acids. The CDR3: CASSTTGTTSGTQYF. CDR3 sequence (DNA): TGTGCCAGCAGCACTACCGGGACAACCAGTGGGACCCAGTACTTC.

V gene TRBV5-1 combines with J gene TRBJ2-1; D unresolved. V shed 0 bases and J shed 8 bases, with 18 bases lying between them. Per the germline V gene, CDR1 is SGHRS and CDR2 is YFSETQ. This CDR3 has 16 amino acids. This chain's CDR3 is CASSLADRVRTDEQFF. DNA of the CDR3: TGCGCCAGCAGCTTGGCCGATCGGGTCCGGACCGATGAGCAGTTCTTC. The full variable domain, in which reference TRBV5-1 and TRBJ2-1 provide the parts outside the CDR3, is KAGVTQTPRYLIKTRGQQVTLSCSPISGHRSVSWYQQTPGQGLQFLFEYFSETQRNKGNFPGRFSGRQFSNSRSEMNVSTLELGDSALYLCASSLADRVRTDEQFFGPGTRLTVL.

This clonotype was detected a few times. CDR3 in DNA: TGTGCCAGTACACAGGGGGCAAACAACTATGGCTACACCTTC. This translates into CASTQGANNYGYTF. The chain has TRBV19 and TRBJ1-2; 9 bases match TRBD1. J gave up 2 bases and V 7 bases, and 5 bases lay outside the gene matches. Germline CDR1 LNHDA, CDR2 SQIVND (reference sequence). The CDR3 runs to 14 residues.

This rearrangement joins TRBV11-3 to TRBJ1-1; weak D call: TRBD1 (5 bases). V was trimmed by 0 bases and J by 4 bases, leaving 6 bases between them. This CDR3 has 13 residues. Germline V gene lookup returns CDR1 SGHNT and CDR2 YENEEA. DNA for the CDR3: TGTGCCAGCAGCTTAGAAACAGGCACTGAAGCTTTCTTT. This sequence encodes CASSLETGTEAFF.

This chain joins TRBV10-3 and TRBJ1-4, with D unresolved. From germline, CDR1 is ENHRY and CDR2 SYGVKD. The CDR3 sequence is 15 residues long. Between the trimmed V and J ends, which lost 0 bases and 8 bases, there was a span of 13 bases. The chain's CDR3 is CAISESTRAGEKLFF. CDR3 DNA: TGTGCCATCAGTGAGTCGACGAGGGCCGGAGAAAAACTGTTTTTT.

The gene calls are TRBV18 and TRBJ2-1; a weak D match, TRBD1 (6 bases). Germline V gives CDR1 KGHSH, CDR2 LQKENI. The V gene lost 6 bases and the J gene lost 5 bases, with 14 bases spanning the gap. This CDR3 contains 14 residues. The CDR3 sequence is CASSPTGGNNEQFF. The CDR3 DNA reads as TGTGCCAGCTCGCCGACAGGAGGAAACAATGAGCAGTTCTTC.

In its sample, this clonotype was seen a few times. CDR3 DNA sequence: TGTGCCAGCAGTTCTTTTGGGGGAAAGCGGGGTCAGCCCCAGCATTTT. Its protein is CASSSFGGKRGQPQHF. This chain links TRBV12-3 or TRBV12-4 with TRBJ1-5; D possibly corresponds to TRBD1 (5 bases). This CDR3 is built from 16 residues. Trimming removed 4 bases from V and 6 bases from J, with 19 bases in between.

This clonotype appeared a few times. V is TRBV4-3 and J is TRBJ1-5; possibly TRBD1 for D (5 bases). Trimming took 0 bases from V and 4 from J, leaving 19 bases between them. The CDR3 consists of 18 residues. Germline lookup yields CDR1 LGHNA and CDR2 YSLEER. The CDR3 DNA is TGCGCCAGCAGCCAAGACGCATTATTGGCAGGGCCGAATCAGCCCCAGCATTTT. Residues: CASSQDALLAGPNQPQHF.

This rearrangement joins TRBV20-1 to TRBJ2-3, with D perhaps TRBD2 (6 bases). The CDR3 is 17 amino acids. V was pared by 0 bases and J by 3 bases, with 19 bases between. The germline gives CDR1 DFQATT, CDR2 SNEGSKA (reference sequence). The CDR3, as DNA: TGCAGTGCTAGAGATTCTCTCGTGGGACTTTATACAGATACGCAGTATTTT. This translates into CSARDSLVGLYTDTQYF.

The chain couples TRBV5-1 to TRBJ1-1, with D possibly TRBD1 on 6 matching bases. Trimming removed 4 bases from V and 1 base from J, with 11 bases in between. This CDR3 is built from 14 residues. Germline V gene sequence: CDR1 SGHRS, CDR2 YFSETQ. CDR3 nucleotide sequence: TGCGCCAGCAGCCCGCAGGGGAGGAACACTGAAGCTTTCTTT. It codes for CASSPQGRNTEAFF.

This rearrangement joins TRBV24-1 to TRBJ2-1, with 8 bases aligning to TRBD2. The CDR3 totals 14 residues. J was trimmed by 8 bases and V by 3 bases; bases with no gene match: 5. The germline CDR1 and CDR2 sequences are KGHDR and SFDVKD. The CDR3 spells CATSDVGGGHEQFF. The CDR3 region has the DNA TGTGCCACCAGTGATGTCGGGGGGGGGCATGAGCAGTTCTTC.

This clonotype was observed many times. One end of the junction does not line up with germline, which may come from a read error. The chain is built from TRBV7-9 and TRBJ2-5; TRBD2 is a possible D gene (5 bases). This CDR3 has 16 residues. From germline, CDR1 is SEHNR and CDR2 FQNEAQ (reference sequence). CDR3 DNA: TGTGCCAGCACCTTAGGATCGAAAATAGGAGGAGAGACCCAGTACTTC. Translated: CASTLGSKIGGETQYF. The whole variable domain, remainder taken from reference TRBV7-9 and TRBJ2-5, is DTGVSQNPRHKITKRGQNVTFRCDPISEHNRLYWYRQTLGQGPEFLTYFQNEAQLEKSRLLSDRFSAERPKGSFSTLEIQRTEQGDSAMYLCASTLGSKIGGETQYFGPGTRLLVL.

This clonotype was counted ten times or more. This chain's CDR3 is CASSLGFLEANTEAFF. CDR3 bases: TGTGCCAGCAGCTTGGGGTTCTTGGAGGCGAACACTGAAGCTTTCTTT. V gene TRBV5-6 combines with J gene TRBJ1-1; D uncertain. CDR3 length: 16 residues. Germline V CDR1 and CDR2: SGHDT, YYEEEE. The V gene lost 0 bases and the J gene lost 1 base, with 13 bases spanning the gap. Full variable domain (outside the CDR3, taken from reference TRBV5-6 and TRBJ1-1): DAGVTQSPTHLIKTRGQQVTLRCSPKSGHDTVSWYQQALGQGPQFIFQYYEEEERQRGNFPDRFSGHQFPNYSSELNVNALLLGDSALYLCASSLGFLEANTEAFFGQGTRLTVV.

This clonotype appeared many times. The rearrangement links TRBV12-3 or TRBV12-4 to TRBJ2-1, with TRBD2 matching over 8 bases. CDR3 length: 16 amino acids. V dropped 7 bases and J dropped 6; count of bases not matched to a gene: 14. The DNA of the CDR3 is TGTGCCAGCACCCAAACGGCGGGGGGCCAGGTCAATGAGCAGTTCTTC. Its protein product is CASTQTAGGQVNEQFF.

This clonotype was recorded a few times. V usage is TRBV9 and J usage is TRBJ1-2, with D maybe TRBD1 (5 bases). The CDR3 covers 14 residues. The germline V gene has CDR1 SGDLS and CDR2 YYNGEE. V lost 0 bases to trimming and J lost 3 bases, with 9 bases between them. CDR3 in amino acids: CASSVVEGDYGYTF. The CDR3 DNA sequence: TGTGCCAGCAGCGTAGTGGAAGGGGACTATGGCTACACCTTC.